Shown below are 13 T cell receptor beta chains from a single sample sequenced in a study of T cells in localized non-small cell lung cancer. Clones were sequenced by immunoSEQ multiplex PCR, and TCRdb holds only the in-frame ones, with some missing. The repertoire holds tens of thousands of clones, 84% seen once, with 2.8% in the top ten. The input for sequencing was peripheral blood, taken before any cancer treatment. These receptors were collected from a man aged 35 to 69 with stage I lung adenocarcinoma.

The gene calls are TRBV27 and TRBJ1-2; TRBD1 agrees at 9 bases. The CDR3 runs to 15 residues. Germline CDR1 and CDR2: MNHEY and SMNVEV (reference sequence). The trim removed 5 bases at V and 2 bases at J, leaving 6 bases unmatched. The CDR3 sequence is CASSPRDRENYGYTF. Here the CDR3 DNA reads TGTGCCAGCAGTCCCCGGGACAGGGAGAACTATGGCTACACCTTC.

V is TRBV7-3 and J is TRBJ2-3, with D perhaps being TRBD1 or TRBD2 (5 bases each). Germline assignment: CDR1 SGHTA and CDR2 FQGTGA. V was pared by 8 bases and J by 6 bases, with 15 bases between. This CDR3 has 13 residues. CDR3 nucleotide sequence: TGTGCCAGCTTGGGGACGTTTCCCGATACGCAGTATTTT. This translates into CASLGTFPDTQYF. The full variable domain, with the rest looked up from reference TRBV7-3 and TRBJ2-3, is GAGVSQTPSNKVTEKGKYVELRCDPISGHTALYWYRQSLGQGPEFLIYFQGTGAADDSGLPNDRFFAVRPEGSVSTLKIQRTERGDSAVYLCASLGTFPDTQYFGPGTRLTVL.

V and J are TRBV11-2 and TRBJ2-7; 8 positions match TRBD1. Germline trimming cut 4 bases from V and 6 bases from J; bases unmatched to any gene: 8. Germline V gives CDR1 SGHAT, CDR2 FQNNGV. The CDR3 covers 14 residues. The CDR3 sequence: CASSSLRDRSEQYF. The CDR3 nucleotides are TGTGCCAGCAGCTCCTTGCGGGACAGGAGCGAGCAGTACTTC.

This clone showed up just once. The chain carries TRBV7-2 and TRBJ2-1, with 7 nucleotides matching TRBD2. The CDR3 has 15 amino acids. Per germline, CDR1 SGHTA and CDR2 FQGNSA. Trimming at V came to 5 bases and at J to 5 bases, leaving 9 bases not matched to a gene. CDR3 nucleotide sequence: TGTGCCAGCAGCCCGAGGACTAGAATGGACAATGAGCAGTTCTTC. Its translation is CASSPRTRMDNEQFF.

The chain uses TRBV7-2 and TRBJ1-4; 7 nucleotides agree with TRBD1. Trimming cost V 5 bases and J 4 bases; bases outside gene matches: 7. The CDR3 has 15 residues. Germline values: CDR1 SGHTA, CDR2 FQGNSA. The chain's CDR3 is CASSRSGTVNEKLFF. In nucleotides, the CDR3 is TGTGCCAGCAGCCGCTCGGGGACAGTTAATGAAAAACTGTTTTTT.

The V gene is TRBV29-1, the J gene TRBJ2-7; 11 bases are a match to TRBD1. The trim removed 6 bases at V and 3 bases at J, leaving 7 bases unmatched. CDR1 is SQVTM, CDR2 ANQGSEA, per germline. CDR3 size: 14 residues. CDR3 sequence reads: CSVWPGQGGYEQYF. The CDR3 DNA follows: TGCAGCGTGTGGCCGGGACAGGGGGGCTACGAGCAGTACTTC.

J is TRBJ1-1 and V is TRBV14, with D unclear. This CDR3 has 12 amino acids. V shed 1 base and J shed 4 bases, with 4 bases lying between them. CDR1 SGHDN and CDR2 FVKESK come from the germline V gene. CDR3 nucleotide sequence: TGTGCCAGCAGCCAAGGGAGCACTGAAGCTTTCTTT. Residues: CASSQGSTEAFF. Supplemented by reference TRBV14 and TRBJ1-1, the full variable domain reads EAGVTQFPSHSVIEKGQTVTLRCDPISGHDNLYWYRRVMGKEIKFLLHFVKESKQDESGMPNNRFLAERTGGTYSTLKVQPAELEDSGVYFCASSQGSTEAFFGQGTRLTVV.

This rearrangement joins TRBV10-1 to TRBJ2-3; D is ambiguous. This CDR3 comprises 12 residues. Germline V gene sequence: CDR1 WNHNN, CDR2 SYGVQD (reference sequence). V shed 5 bases and J shed 0 bases, with 3 bases lying between them. CDR3 nucleotides: TGCGCCAGCAGTTCCAGCACAGATACGCAGTATTTT. Translated, it gives CASSSSTDTQYF.

This chain links TRBV10-2 with TRBJ2-1; the match to TRBD2 covers 9 bases. The V and J ends lost 6 bases and 10 bases, in that order; junction bases with no gene match: 10. The germline V gene has CDR1 WSHSY and CDR2 SAAADI. The CDR3 has 14 residues. CDR3: CASRTAGGPGEQFF. In nucleotides, the CDR3 is TGCGCCAGCAGGACTGCGGGAGGGCCGGGGGAGCAGTTCTTC.

This chain links TRBV6-5 with TRBJ2-2, with D unresolved. This CDR3 comprises 16 residues. V shed 2 bases and J shed 1 base, with 11 bases lying between them. Germline values: CDR1 MNHEY, CDR2 SVGAGI. The CDR3 coding sequence is TGTGCCAGCAGTTACGAATCCCCAATGAACACCGGGGAGCTGTTTTTT. Residues: CASSYESPMNTGELFF.

V and J are TRBV10-3 and TRBJ1-2, with D possibly TRBD1 on 5 matching bases. The length of the CDR3 is 15 residues. Germline CDR1 is ENHRY and CDR2 is SYGVKD. Trimming left V 2 bases short and J 5 bases short, with 15 bases between. CDR3 residues: CAISEPRQLFYGYTF. CDR3 in DNA: TGTGCCATCAGTGAGCCGCGACAGCTATTTTATGGCTACACCTTC.

The chain couples TRBV5-1 to TRBJ2-7, with TRBD1 as a possible D gene (6 bases). The CDR3 runs to 14 residues. The V and J ends lost 4 bases and 5 bases respectively, with 16 bases between them. Germline V gives CDR1 SGHRS, CDR2 YFSETQ. CDR3 DNA: TGCGCCAGCAGCGACCGGGACACGAGTGACGAGCAGTACTTC. Its translation is CASSDRDTSDEQYF.

V gene TRBV7-3 combines with J gene TRBJ2-5, with 10 nucleotides matching TRBD2. The CDR3 covers 14 residues. J lost 5 bases, V lost 5 bases, and 5 bases had no gene match. The germline V gene encodes CDR1 SGHTA and CDR2 FQGTGA. The DNA for the CDR3 is TGTGCCAGCAGCCCTAGCGGGAGTAGGGAGACCCAGTACTTC. This codes for CASSPSGSRETQYF.